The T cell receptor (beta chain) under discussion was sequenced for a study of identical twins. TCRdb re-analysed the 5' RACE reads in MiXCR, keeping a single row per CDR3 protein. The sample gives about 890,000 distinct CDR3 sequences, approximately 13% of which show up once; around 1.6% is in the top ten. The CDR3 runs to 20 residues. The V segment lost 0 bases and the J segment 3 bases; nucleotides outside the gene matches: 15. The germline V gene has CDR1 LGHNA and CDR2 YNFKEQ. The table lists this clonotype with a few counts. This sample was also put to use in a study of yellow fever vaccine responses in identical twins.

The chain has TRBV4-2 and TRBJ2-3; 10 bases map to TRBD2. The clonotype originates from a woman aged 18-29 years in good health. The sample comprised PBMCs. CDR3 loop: CASSQEGPAGGPGGTDTQYF. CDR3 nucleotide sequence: TGTGCCAGCAGCCAAGAAGGGCCAGCGGGGGGGCCCGGGGGGACAGATACGCAGTATTTT.